The present T cell receptor (beta chain) was sequenced within a study of T cells in Graves' hyperthyroidism and ophthalmopathy. Germline V gene lookup returns CDR1 GTSNPN and CDR2 SVGIG (reference sequence). The CDR3 covers 18 residues. V was pared by 0 bases and J by 0 bases, with 11 bases of the junction left unmatched. Across 18 months, stable Graves' hyperthyroidism was marked by no progression to ophthalmopathy. Around 9.9 ml of fresh peripheral blood supplied the PBMCs. Broader study findings: Blood samples included most of the expanded thyroid clonotypes exceeding 0.001.

This clonotype was detected once. Its antigen is unknown. RNA transcripts were the template for amplifying TCR beta CDR3 regions. A first-round RT-PCR of the TCR CDR3 used the HTBI primer set. TCRdb independently ran MiXCR on the multiplex PCR reads; one entry per CDR3 protein. The sample shows under 350,000 distinct CDR3 sequences, 18% of them seen only once. V usage is TRBV30 and J usage is TRBJ2-5; the match to TRBD2 covers 9 bases. The sequence came from a woman aged 50 to 65 with Graves' hyperthyroidism. The sample was blood. This chain's CDR3 is CAWSVRGQTSGYQETQYF. The CDR3 bases are TGTGCCTGGAGTGTAAGAGGCCAGACTAGCGGATACCAAGAGACCCAGTACTTC.